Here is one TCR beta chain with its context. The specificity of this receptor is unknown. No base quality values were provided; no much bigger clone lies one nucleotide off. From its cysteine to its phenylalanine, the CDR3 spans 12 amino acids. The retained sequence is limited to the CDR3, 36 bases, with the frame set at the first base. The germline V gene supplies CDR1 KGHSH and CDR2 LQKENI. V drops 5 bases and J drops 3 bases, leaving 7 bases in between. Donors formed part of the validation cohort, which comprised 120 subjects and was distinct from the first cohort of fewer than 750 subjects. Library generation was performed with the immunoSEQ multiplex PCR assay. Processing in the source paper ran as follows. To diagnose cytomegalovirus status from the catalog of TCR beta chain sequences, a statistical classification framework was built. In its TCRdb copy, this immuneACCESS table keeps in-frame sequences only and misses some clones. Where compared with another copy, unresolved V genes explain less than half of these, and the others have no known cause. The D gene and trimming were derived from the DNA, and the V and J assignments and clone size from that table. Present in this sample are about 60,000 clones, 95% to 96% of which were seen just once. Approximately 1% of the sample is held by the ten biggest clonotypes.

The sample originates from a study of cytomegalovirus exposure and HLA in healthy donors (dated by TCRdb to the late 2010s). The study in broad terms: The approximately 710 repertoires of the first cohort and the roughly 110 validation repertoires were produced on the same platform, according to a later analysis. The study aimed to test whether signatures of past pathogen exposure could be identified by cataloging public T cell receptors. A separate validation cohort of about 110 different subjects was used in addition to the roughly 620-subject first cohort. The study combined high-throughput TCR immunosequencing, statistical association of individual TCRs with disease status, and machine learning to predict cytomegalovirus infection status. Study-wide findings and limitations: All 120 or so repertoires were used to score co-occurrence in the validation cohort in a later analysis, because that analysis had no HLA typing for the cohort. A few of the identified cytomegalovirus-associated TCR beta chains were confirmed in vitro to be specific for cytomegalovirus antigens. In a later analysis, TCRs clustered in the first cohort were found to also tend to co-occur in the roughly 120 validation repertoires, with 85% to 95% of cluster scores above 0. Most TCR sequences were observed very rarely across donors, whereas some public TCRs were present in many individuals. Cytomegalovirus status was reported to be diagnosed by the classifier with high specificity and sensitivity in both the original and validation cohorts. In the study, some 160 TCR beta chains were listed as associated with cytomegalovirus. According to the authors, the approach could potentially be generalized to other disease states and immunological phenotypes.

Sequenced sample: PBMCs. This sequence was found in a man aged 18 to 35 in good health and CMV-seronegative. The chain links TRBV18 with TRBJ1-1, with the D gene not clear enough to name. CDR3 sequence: CASSTGDTEAFF. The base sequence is TGTGCCAGCTCAACCGGGGACACTGAAGCTTTCTTT.